One and the same sample provided the 18 T cell receptor beta chains below, sequenced in a study of blood T cell repertoires in COVID-19. The table came from immunoSEQ multiplex PCR; TCRdb's copy has only in-frame clones and leaves some out. The sample consists of 250,000 to 350,000 clones, 85% to 90% of them appearing once. Sequencing was done on a sample of peripheral blood. The receptors come from a woman between 50 and 59 years old with COVID-19, enrolled during active disease.

This clone was observed a handful of times. The gene calls are TRBV5-1 and TRBJ2-7; 8 nucleotides match TRBD1. The CDR3 extends over 15 amino acids. Trimming at V came to 7 bases and at J to 1 base, leaving 10 bases not matched to a gene. CDR1 is SGHRS and CDR2 is YFSETQ in the germline V gene. The CDR3 nucleotides read TGCGCCAGCCGGAGGACAGGGTCCGGGTCCTACGAGCAGTACTTC. Residues: CASRRTGSGSYEQYF.

This chain joins TRBV5-4 and TRBJ1-4, with TRBD1 identical over 7 bases. J lost 0 bases, V lost 2 bases, and 1 base had no gene match. The CDR3 covers 15 residues. The germline V gene has CDR1 SGHNT and CDR2 YYREEE (reference sequence). CDR3 in amino acids: CASSLGTATNEKLFF. As DNA, the CDR3 is TGTGCCAGCAGCTTAGGGACAGCAACTAATGAAAAACTGTTTTTT.

The chain recombines TRBV18 with TRBJ2-7; TRBD2 is a possible D gene (5 bases). The CDR3 covers 14 residues. Per germline, CDR1 KGHSH and CDR2 LQKENI. Trimming left V 2 bases short and J 6 bases short, with 14 bases between. The CDR3 region is CASSPGRGEGEQYF. The CDR3 DNA follows: TGTGCCAGCTCACCAGGACGGGGAGAGGGCGAGCAGTACTTC.

The chain's CDR3 is CASSLTGRLGYTF. Here the CDR3 DNA reads TGCGCCAGCAGTTTGACAGGAAGGCTTGGCTACACCTTC. This chain uses TRBV10-2 with TRBJ1-2, with D perhaps TRBD1 (6 bases). V was trimmed by 5 bases and J by 7 bases, leaving 14 bases between them. The CDR3 is made up of 13 amino acids. CDR1 is WSHSY, CDR2 SAAADI, per germline.

The rearrangement uses TRBV30 and TRBJ2-7; 9 nucleotides align to TRBD1. The junction had 10 bases not matched to a gene; V was cut back by 3 bases and J by 4 bases. This CDR3 has 15 amino acids. Germline-derived CDR1 and CDR2 are GTSNPN and SVGIG (reference sequence). CDR3 sequence reads: CAWRDRGTGSYEQYF. The CDR3 coding sequence is TGTGCCTGGAGGGACCGGGGGACAGGGTCTTACGAGCAGTACTTC.

This clone was counted a few times. The rearrangement links TRBV3-1 (or the pseudogene TRBV3-2) to TRBJ1-4, with a weak D call TRBD1 (6 bases). The CDR3 consists of 16 residues. V was clipped by 1 base and J by 6 bases, with 15 bases between them. Germline CDR1 reads LGHDT; CDR2 reads YNNKEL (reference sequence). CDR3 region: CASSQVMGAGDEKLFF. In DNA form, the CDR3 reads TGTGCCAGCAGCCAAGTTATGGGGGCGGGGGATGAAAAACTGTTTTTT.

The V and J genes are TRBV27 and TRBJ1-2; 8 bases align to TRBD1. Germline CDR1 reads MNHEY; CDR2 reads SMNVEV (reference sequence). The ends lost 6 bases at V and 6 bases at J; junction bases unmatched: 15. The CDR3 runs 16 residues. The CDR3 sequence is CASRALGDRLYDGYTF. The CDR3 nucleotides are TGTGCCAGCAGGGCCCTCGGGGACAGGTTATACGATGGCTACACCTTC.

The chain joins TRBV10-3 to TRBJ2-1, with 12 positions matching TRBD2. CDR3 size: 15 residues. Trimming cost V 6 bases and J 4 bases; bases outside gene matches: 4. Germline V gene sequence: CDR1 ENHRY, CDR2 SYGVKD. The CDR3 sequence is CAIRAGLAGYNEQFF. CDR3 bases: TGTGCCATCAGGGCCGGACTAGCGGGGTACAATGAGCAGTTCTTC.

The chain combines TRBV4-1 with TRBJ1-2, with TRBD1 as a possible D gene (6 bases). The CDR3 length is 15 residues. Germline CDR1 and CDR2: MGHRA and YSYEKL. The V gene lost 1 base and the J gene lost 1 base, with 10 bases spanning the gap. In DNA form, the CDR3 reads TGCGCCAGCAGCCAAGGGAGCAGGGGTAACTATGGCTACACCTTC. This translates into CASSQGSRGNYGYTF.

The chain links TRBV19 to TRBJ1-6, with a possible D match to TRBD1 (5 bases). Germline assignment: CDR1 LNHDA and CDR2 SQIVND (reference sequence). The CDR3 totals 15 residues. V was clipped by 5 bases and J by 9 bases, with 17 bases between them. CDR3: CASSPLDGGSSPLHF. The CDR3 nucleotides read TGTGCCAGTAGTCCGCTGGACGGGGGGAGTTCACCCCTCCACTTT.

This clone was counted at least ten times. V gene TRBV19 combines with J gene TRBJ2-2; perhaps TRBD1 as D (7 bases). Trimming removed 5 bases from V and 4 bases from J, with 14 bases in between. This CDR3 spans 15 amino acids. Germline V gene sequence: CDR1 LNHDA, CDR2 SQIVND (reference sequence). CDR3 amino acids: CASSSRQGGTGELFF. The CDR3 bases are TGTGCCAGTAGTTCAAGACAGGGAGGCACCGGGGAGCTGTTTTTT.

Concerning this clone itself: One end of the junction varies from germline; a read error may be responsible. V is TRBV5-1 and J is TRBJ1-2; no firm D call. This CDR3 is 13 amino acids long. Germline-derived CDR1 and CDR2 are SGHRS and YFSETQ. CDR3 DNA: TGCGCCAGCAGTTTGGAGGGAGTCGTTGGCTACACCTTC. Protein sequence: CASSLEGVVGYTF. Full variable domain (rest looked up from reference TRBV5-1 and TRBJ1-2): KAGVTQTPRYLIKTRGQQVTLSCSPISGHRSVSWYQQTPGQGLQFLFEYFSETQRNKGNFPGRFSGRQFSNSRSEMNVSTLELGDSALYLCASSLEGVVGYTFGSGTRLTVV.

This chain links TRBV5-1 with TRBJ2-7, with TRBD1 as a possible D gene (5 bases). The CDR3 spans 14 residues. Germline CDR1 reads SGHRS; CDR2 reads YFSETQ. V gave up 1 base and J gave up 0 bases, with 8 bases separating them. CDR3 region: CASSLMTDSYEQYF. The CDR3 DNA reads TGCGCCAGCAGCTTGATGACAGACTCCTACGAGCAGTACTTC.

The chain uses TRBV20-1 and TRBJ1-2; 9 bases are shared with TRBD1. V shed 3 bases and J 3 bases; nucleotides not matched to a gene: 11. In germline, CDR1 is DFQATT, CDR2 SNEGSKA (reference sequence). This CDR3 has 16 amino acids. The CDR3 reads CSASPPAGQGDYGYTF. As DNA, the CDR3 is TGCAGTGCTAGTCCCCCCGCGGGACAGGGTGACTATGGCTACACCTTC.

The chain carries TRBV7-2 and TRBJ2-2; weak D call: TRBD1 (6 bases). Trimming stripped 0 bases from V and 5 bases from J, with 16 bases between. The CDR3 is 17 amino acids. Germline V CDR1 and CDR2: SGHTA, FQGNSA. CDR3 in DNA: TGTGCCAGCAGCTTAGCGAACAGGTTGAGGGGGACCGGGGAGCTGTTTTTT. It encodes CASSLANRLRGTGELFF. The variable domain in full, completed from reference TRBV7-2 and TRBJ2-2, reads GAGVSQSPSNKVTEKGKDVELRCDPISGHTALYWYRQSLGQGLEFLIYFQGNSAPDKSGLPSDRFSAERTGGSVSTLTIQRTQQEDSAVYLCASSLANRLRGTGELFFGEGSRLTVL.

The CDR3 loop is CASSTRQGYPDTIYF. The CDR3 DNA is TGTGCCAGCAGCACCAGACAGGGATATCCAGACACCATATATTTT. The gene calls are TRBV11-2 and TRBJ1-3, with TRBD1 identical over 7 bases. CDR1 and CDR2 from the germline V gene are SGHAT and FQNNGV. CDR3 length equals 15 residues. The junction had 12 bases not matched to a gene; V was cut back by 5 bases and J by 8 bases.

This chain connects TRBV10-1 to TRBJ1-1; possible D gene TRBD1, 5 bases. The V gene lost 3 bases and the J gene lost 1 base, with 6 bases spanning the gap. Per germline, CDR1 WNHNN and CDR2 SYGVQD (reference sequence). The CDR3 runs 13 residues. The CDR3 sequence is CASSDRENTEAFF. The CDR3 DNA reads as TGCGCCAGCAGTGACAGGGAGAACACTGAAGCTTTCTTT.

The chain uses TRBV19 and TRBJ1-2; 10 nucleotides agree with TRBD1. Looked up from germline, CDR1 is LNHDA and CDR2 is SQIVND (reference sequence). The CDR3 totals 16 residues. The junction had 4 bases not matched to a gene; V was cut back by 1 base and J by 2 bases. This chain's CDR3 is CASSIVPGQGNYGYTF. The CDR3 DNA is TGTGCCAGTAGTATAGTGCCGGGACAGGGGAACTATGGCTACACCTTC. The variable domain in full, with the rest retrieved from reference TRBV19 and TRBJ1-2, is DGGITQSPKYLFRKEGQNVTLSCEQNLNHDAMYWYRQDPGQGLRLIYYSQIVNDFQKGDIAEGYSVSREKKESFPLTVTSAQKNPTAFYLCASSIVPGQGNYGYTFGSGTRLTVV.